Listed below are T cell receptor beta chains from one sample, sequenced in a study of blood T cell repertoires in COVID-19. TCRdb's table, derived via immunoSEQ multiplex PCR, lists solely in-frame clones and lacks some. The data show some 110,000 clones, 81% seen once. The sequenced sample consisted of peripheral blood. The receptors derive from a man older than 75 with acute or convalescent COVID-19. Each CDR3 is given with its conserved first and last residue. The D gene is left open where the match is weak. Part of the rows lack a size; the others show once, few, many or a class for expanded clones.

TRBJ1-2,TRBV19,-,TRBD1,TGTGCCAGTAGTATCGACAGGGGGTTAGCGGAGGGCTACACCTTC,CASSIDRGLAEGYTF
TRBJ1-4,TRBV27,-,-,TGTGCCAGCAGTTACGACAGGACTAATGAAAAACTGTTTTTT,CASSYDRTNEKLFF
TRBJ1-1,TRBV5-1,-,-,TGCGCCAGCAGCCCCCGCCCCCAGGAGAACACTGAAGCTTTCTTT,CASSPRPQENTEAFF
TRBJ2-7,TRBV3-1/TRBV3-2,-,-,TGTGCCAGCAGCCTGACAGCTTACGAGCAGTACTTC,CASSLTAYEQYF
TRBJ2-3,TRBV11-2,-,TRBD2,TGTGCCAGCAGCTCGTCGGGACTAGCGGGAGGGCTGGATACGCAGTATTTT,CASSSSGLAGGLDTQYF
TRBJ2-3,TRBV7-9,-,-,TGTGCCAGCAGCTTCGAGGGAAACACAGATACGCAGTATTTT,CASSFEGNTDTQYF
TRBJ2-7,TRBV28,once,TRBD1,TGTGCCAGCACGTGGGATGACAGGGATACCTACGAGCAGTACTTC,CASTWDDRDTYEQYF
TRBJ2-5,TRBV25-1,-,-,TGTGCCAGCAGTGAATACGGCAGGGTGGAGACCCAGTACTTC,CASSEYGRVETQYF
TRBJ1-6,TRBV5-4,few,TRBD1,TGTGCCAGCAGCCAGAGGGGACAGGGGGCAAATTCACCCCTCCACTTT,CASSQRGQGANSPLHF
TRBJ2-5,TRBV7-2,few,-,TGTGCCAGCAGCTTAGCGGAGATCCAAGAGACCCAGTACTTC,CASSLAEIQETQYF
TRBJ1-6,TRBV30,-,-,TGTGCCTGGAGTGGACAGCCCAATTCACCCCTCCACTTT,CAWSGQPNSPLHF
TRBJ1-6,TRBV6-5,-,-,TGTGCCAGCAGTTACCTGCCCCAGGGGAGACGGTCACCCCTCCACTTT,CASSYLPQGRRSPLHF
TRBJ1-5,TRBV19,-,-,TGTGCCAGTAGTATATGGTTGGGAGGGGTTAGCAATCAGCCCCAGCATTTT,CASSIWLGGVSNQPQHF
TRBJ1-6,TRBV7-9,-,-,TGTGCCAGCAGCCGGGACATTCTAAGCTCCTATAATTCACCCCTCCACTTT,CASSRDILSSYNSPLHF
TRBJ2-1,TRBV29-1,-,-,TGCAGCGGTCTAGCTGGTGAGCAGTTCTTC,CSGLAGEQFF
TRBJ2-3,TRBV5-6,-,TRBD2,TGTGCCAGCAGCGTTTTTAGCGGGAGGGCCGCAGATACGCAGTATTTT,CASSVFSGRAADTQYF
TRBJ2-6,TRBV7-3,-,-,TGTGCCAGCAGCCCTTCCCCCAGGGGCGCTGGGGCCAACGTCCTGACTTTC,CASSPSPRGAGANVLTF